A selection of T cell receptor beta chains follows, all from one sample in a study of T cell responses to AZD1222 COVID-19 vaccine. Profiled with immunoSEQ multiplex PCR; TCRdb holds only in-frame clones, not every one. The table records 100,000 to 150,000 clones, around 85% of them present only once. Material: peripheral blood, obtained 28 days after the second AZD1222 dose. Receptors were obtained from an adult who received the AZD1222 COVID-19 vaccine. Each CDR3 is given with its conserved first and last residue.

CDR3: CASSYSSTGGPYEQYF
V: TRBV6-2/TRBV6-3
J: TRBJ2-7

CDR3: CASSPIQGEANYGYTF
V: TRBV7-9
J: TRBJ1-2

CDR3: CASSQSGQGGGTSTDTQYF
V: TRBV4-2
J: TRBJ2-3

CDR3: CASSPGEKLFF
V: TRBV12-3/TRBV12-4
J: TRBJ1-4

CDR3: CASRQAAGKLFF
V: TRBV6-5
J: TRBJ1-4

CDR3: CSVEDTGEQYF
V: TRBV29-1
J: TRBJ2-7

CDR3: CASSLEGTGLNQPQHF
V: TRBV7-8
J: TRBJ1-5

CDR3: CANGDRAGQPQHF
V: TRBV28
J: TRBJ1-5

CDR3: CASSLSRRGVEKLFF
V: TRBV7-9
J: TRBJ1-4

CDR3: CASTGLAKNIQYF
V: TRBV28
J: TRBJ2-4

CDR3: CASRIKPGTGLSHGYTF
V: TRBV7-2
J: TRBJ1-2

CDR3: CASSLAGGQVYEQYF
V: TRBV11-2
J: TRBJ2-7

CDR3: CASTLGTGGTQYF
V: TRBV28
J: TRBJ2-5

CDR3: CAITTGGGGYTF
V: TRBV12-3/TRBV12-4
J: TRBJ1-2

CDR3: CASGPTSEFF
V: TRBV12-5
J: TRBJ2-1

CDR3: CAWSRTGIPPYGYTF
V: TRBV30
J: TRBJ1-2

CDR3: CASSPLDRVSNQPQHF
V: TRBV27
J: TRBJ1-5

CDR3: CASSLGQGLEQYF
V: TRBV6-5
J: TRBJ2-7

CDR3: CASSLTGTGGLSSPLHF
V: TRBV7-2
J: TRBJ1-6

CDR3: CASSVSGGGGEKLFF
V: TRBV9
J: TRBJ1-4

CDR3: CASSMVGVGYEQYF
V: TRBV19
J: TRBJ2-7

CDR3: CASSFQGSSSGNTIYF
V: TRBV7-8
J: TRBJ1-3

CDR3: CASSPGLPQQETQYF
V: TRBV5-1
J: TRBJ2-5

CDR3: CASTFKQVVGRQPQHF
V: TRBV28
J: TRBJ1-5